One and the same sample provided the 5 T cell receptor beta chains below, sequenced in a study of a mutant IDH1 vaccine in newly diagnosed glioma. The time point was: baseline, week 1 (first vaccination visit). This sample's treatment: pre-vaccination baseline after standard-of-care therapy. Clones were sequenced by immunoSEQ multiplex PCR, and TCRdb holds only the in-frame ones, with some missing. The table has 20,000 to 25,000 clones, around 82% seen once; the top ten hold around 5.8%. The source material was PBMCs, sampled from a glioma patient treated with radiotherapy, temozolomide or both. Source of these receptors: a man between 35 and 55 years old with glioma.

V and J are TRBV5-5 and TRBJ2-4; D might be TRBD1 or TRBD2, each matching 5 bases. V lost 4 bases and J 8 bases, leaving 25 bases between the germline ends. In germline, CDR1 is SGHKS, CDR2 YYEKEE (reference sequence). The CDR3 length is 17 residues. The CDR3: CASSQDRRLAGRDIQYF. The CDR3, as DNA: TGTGCCAGCAGCCAAGACAGACGTCTAGCCGGTAGGGACATTCAGTACTTC.

This sequence joins TRBV6-5 and TRBJ1-4, with D perhaps TRBD1 (6 bases). Deletions cut 0 bases from V and 2 bases from J, with 10 bases between. Germline V CDR1 and CDR2: MNHEY, SVGAGI. This CDR3 comprises 16 residues. The CDR3 sequence is CASSYSRGGTNEKLFF. CDR3 DNA: TGTGCCAGCAGTTACTCGAGGGGGGGCACTAATGAAAAACTGTTTTTT.

Here the CDR3 reads CATHSDKNQPQHF. The CDR3 coding sequence is TGTGCCACCCATTCGGACAAGAACCAGCCCCAGCATTTT. The chain employs TRBV10-3 and TRBJ1-5, with a possible D match to TRBD1 (5 bases). The V end lost 10 bases, the J end lost 7 bases, and 17 bases lay between the germline ends. CDR3 length: 13 residues. Germline CDR1 ENHRY, CDR2 SYGVKD.

The chain is built from TRBV29-1 and TRBJ2-5; possible D gene TRBD1, 6 bases. The CDR3 has 11 residues. Germline V gives CDR1 SQVTM, CDR2 ANQGSEA. V lost 7 bases to trimming and J lost 5 bases, with 11 bases between them. The CDR3 is CSGARGETQYF. The CDR3 nucleotides read TGCAGCGGGGCCAGGGGCGAGACCCAGTACTTC.

DNA of the CDR3: TGTGCCAGCAGCCCGCGGGCGGGGACGAGCACCGGGGAGCTGTTTTTT. Translation: CASSPRAGTSTGELFF. The chain joins TRBV5-5 to TRBJ2-2, with D perhaps matching TRBD2 (6 bases). In germline, CDR1 is SGHKS, CDR2 YYEKEE (reference sequence). The CDR3 contains 16 residues. Trimming removed 4 bases at V and 4 bases at J, with 17 bases between.